What follows is one T cell receptor (beta chain) and its context. Other DNA sequences in the same sample also yield this CDR3. The data were taken from a study of blood T cell repertoires in COVID-19. About the study: Material from acute and convalescent COVID-19 was sourced from the United States, Italy and Spain.

Sequencing used immunoSEQ multiplex PCR; TCRdb keeps in-frame clones, though not all of them. The table shows 200,000 to 300,000 clones, with about 87% occurring only once. Trimming took 5 bases from V and 3 from J, leaving 2 bases between them. The CDR3 has 11 amino acids. The sequence derives from a woman between 40 and 55 years old with acute or convalescent COVID-19. V usage is TRBV12-3 or TRBV12-4 and J usage is TRBJ2-1; D unresolved. Sample: peripheral blood. In DNA form, the CDR3 reads TGTGCCAGCAGTCTCTACAATGAGCAGTTCTTC. This encodes CASSLYNEQFF.